Shown below are 2 T cell receptor beta chains from a single sample sequenced in a study of shared clonotypes between healthy human individuals (dated by TCRdb to between 2020 and 2021). Library preparation used the immunoSEQ multiplex PCR assay. In its TCRdb copy, this immuneACCESS table keeps in-frame sequences only and misses some clones. Where compared with another copy, unresolved V genes explain less than half of these, and the others have no known cause. The sample profile shows around 2.1 million clones; approximately 96% of them were found once. Jointly, the top ten make up around 0.13% of the sample. Sequenced sample: naive CD4+ T cells sorted from blood. The cell subset or site label, read with the paper, signifies: CD45RA+ positively selected. Source of these receptors: a man aged 18-30 years in good health.

This clone was seen only once. This chain connects TRBV7-2 to TRBJ2-7, with a possible D match to TRBD2 (5 bases). Germline V lookup: CDR1 SGHTA, CDR2 FQGNSA. The length of the CDR3 is 17 residues. The V and J ends lost 0 bases and 3 bases respectively, with 18 bases between them. CDR3 region: CASSLAPTGGSGYEQYF. CDR3 in DNA: TGTGCCAGCAGCTTAGCTCCCACGGGCGGGTCAGGCTACGAGCAGTACTTC. The complete variable domain, with remaining parts taken from reference TRBV7-2 and TRBJ2-7, reads GAGVSQSPSNKVTEKGKDVELRCDPISGHTALYWYRQSLGQGLEFLIYFQGNSAPDKSGLPSDRFSAERTGGSVSTLTIQRTQQEDSAVYLCASSLAPTGGSGYEQYFGPGTRLTVT.

The chain combines TRBV6-6 with TRBJ2-7; no definite D call. Germline lookup yields CDR1 MNHNY and CDR2 SVGAGI (reference sequence). There are 14 residues in the CDR3. V lost 6 bases and J 3 bases, leaving 15 bases between the germline ends. The CDR3 protein is CASSPPSGSYEQYF. The CDR3 nucleotides are TGTGCCAGCAGCCCCCCCTCGGGCAGCTACGAGCAGTACTTC.